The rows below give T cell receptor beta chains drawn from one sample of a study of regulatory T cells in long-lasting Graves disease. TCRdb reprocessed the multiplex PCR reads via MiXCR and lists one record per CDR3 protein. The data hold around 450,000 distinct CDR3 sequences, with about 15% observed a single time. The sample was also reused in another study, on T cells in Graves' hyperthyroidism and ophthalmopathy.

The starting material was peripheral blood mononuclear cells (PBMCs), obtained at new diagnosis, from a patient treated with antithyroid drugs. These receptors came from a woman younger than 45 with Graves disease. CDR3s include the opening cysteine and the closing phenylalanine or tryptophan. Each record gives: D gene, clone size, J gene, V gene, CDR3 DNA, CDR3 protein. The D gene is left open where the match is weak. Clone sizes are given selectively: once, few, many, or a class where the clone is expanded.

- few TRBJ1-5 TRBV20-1 TGCAGTGCTAGTCCCCAGGGGCCTCATAGCAATCAGCCCCAGCATTTT CSASPQGPHSNQPQHF
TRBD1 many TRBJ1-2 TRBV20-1 TGCAGTGCTCCCCCCGGGGACAGGGTTGGCTACACCTTC CSAPPGDRVGYTF
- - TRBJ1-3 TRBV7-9 TGTGCCAGCAGCCAATCCAGAGAAAACACCATATATTTT CASSQSRENTIYF
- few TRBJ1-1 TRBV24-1 TGTGCCACCAGTGGTGCAGGGCGGACTGAAGCTTTCTTT CATSGAGRTEAFF
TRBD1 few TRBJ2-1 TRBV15 TGTGCCACAACCGGGACAGCCAGCTCCTACAATGAGCAGTTCTTC CATTGTASSYNEQFF
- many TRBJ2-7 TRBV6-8 TGTGCCAGCAGTTACGGGCGAGGCTACGAGCAGTACTTC CASSYGRGYEQYF
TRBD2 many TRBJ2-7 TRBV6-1 TGTGCCAGCAGTGAACCCCTTCTAGCGGGCTTCTCCTACGAGCAGTACTTC CASSEPLLAGFSYEQYF
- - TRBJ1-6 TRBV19 TGTGCCAGTAGTATGGCCGGCTCACCCCTCCACTTT CASSMAGSPLHF
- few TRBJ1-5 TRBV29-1 TGCAGCCCCCCCCATGGAGGGGCCCTTTGGCAGCCCCAGCATTTT CSPPHGGALWQPQHF
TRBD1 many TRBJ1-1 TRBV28 TGTGCCAGCAGAAACAGGGGTCGGAGCACTGAAGCTTTCTTT CASRNRGRSTEAFF
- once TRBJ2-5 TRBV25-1 TGTGCCAGCAGTGATGGCGGGACACCCCAAGAGACCCAGTACTTC CASSDGGTPQETQYF
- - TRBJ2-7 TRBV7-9 TGTGCCAGCAGCTCCCCGCGGGGATACTACAATGAGCAGTACTTC CASSSPRGYYNEQYF
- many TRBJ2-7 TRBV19 TGTGCCAGTAGTCTCCAGGGGATCGCCTACGAGCAGTACTTC CASSLQGIAYEQYF
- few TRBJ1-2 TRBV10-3 TGTGCCATCAGTGGACAGGAAAACTATGGCTACACCTTC CAISGQENYGYTF
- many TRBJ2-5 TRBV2 TGTGCCAGCAGCGCGCAGCTGGGGAGGCGAGAGACCCAGTACTTC CASSAQLGRRETQYF
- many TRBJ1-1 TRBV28 TGTGCCAGCAGTTCCTCCAGCCGAGAAGCTTTCTTT CASSSSSREAFF
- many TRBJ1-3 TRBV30 TGTGCCTGGAGGGGACGGGACACAAACCGGAAAGGAAACACCATATATTTT CAWRGRDTNRKGNTIYF
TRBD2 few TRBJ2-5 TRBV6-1 TGTGCCAGCACCCCAGGACTAGCGATCCAAGAGACCCAGTACTTC CASTPGLAIQETQYF
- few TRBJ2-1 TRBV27 TGTGCCAGCAGTTGGCAGTGGGTTAGTGAGCAATTCTTC CASSWQWVSEQFF
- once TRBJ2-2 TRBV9 TGTGCCAGCAGCGCGGCAGCTAGTAAACCCGGGGAGCTGTTTTTT CASSAAASKPGELFF
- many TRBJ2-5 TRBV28 TGTGCCAGCGGACCCTCGGGGAGGGGGAAAGAGACCCAGTACTTC CASGPSGRGKETQYF
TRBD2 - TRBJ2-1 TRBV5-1 TGCGCCAGCAGCTTGGCCGGGACTAGCGGCAATGAGCAGTTCTTC CASSLAGTSGNEQFF
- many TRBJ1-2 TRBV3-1 TGTGCCAGCAGCCAAGGGGGAAACTATGGCTACACCTTC CASSQGGNYGYTF